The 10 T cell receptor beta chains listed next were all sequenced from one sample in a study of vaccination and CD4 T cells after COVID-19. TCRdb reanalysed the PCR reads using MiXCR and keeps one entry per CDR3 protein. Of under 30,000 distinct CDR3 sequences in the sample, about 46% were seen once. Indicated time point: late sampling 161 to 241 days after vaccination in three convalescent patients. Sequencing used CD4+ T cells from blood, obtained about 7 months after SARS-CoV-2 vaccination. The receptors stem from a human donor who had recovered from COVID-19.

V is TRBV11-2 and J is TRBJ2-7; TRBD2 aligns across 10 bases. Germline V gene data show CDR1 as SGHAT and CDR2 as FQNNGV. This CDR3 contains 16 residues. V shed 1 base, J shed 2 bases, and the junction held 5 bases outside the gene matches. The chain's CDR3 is CASSLVSTSGAYEQYF. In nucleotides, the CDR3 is TGTGCCAGCAGCTTAGTATCAACTAGCGGGGCCTACGAGCAGTACTTC.

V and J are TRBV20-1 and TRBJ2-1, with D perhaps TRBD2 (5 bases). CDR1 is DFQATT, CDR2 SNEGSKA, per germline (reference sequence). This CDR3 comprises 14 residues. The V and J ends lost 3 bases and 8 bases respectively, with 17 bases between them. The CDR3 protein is CSASEGNGGDEQFF. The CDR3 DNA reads TGCAGTGCTAGTGAGGGTAATGGTGGGGATGAGCAGTTCTTC.

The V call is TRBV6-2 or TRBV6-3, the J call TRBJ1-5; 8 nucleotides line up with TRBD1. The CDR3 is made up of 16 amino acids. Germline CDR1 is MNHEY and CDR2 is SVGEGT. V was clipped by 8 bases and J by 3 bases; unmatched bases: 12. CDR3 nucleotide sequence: TGTGCCAGCTCCCTTCCAGGGGGCAGTTACAATCAGCCCCAGCATTTT. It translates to CASSLPGGSYNQPQHF.

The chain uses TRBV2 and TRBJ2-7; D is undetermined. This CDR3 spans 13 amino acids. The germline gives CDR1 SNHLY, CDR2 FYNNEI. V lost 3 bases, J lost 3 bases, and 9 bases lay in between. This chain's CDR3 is CASSEDGNYEQYF. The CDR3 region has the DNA TGTGCCAGCAGTGAGGATGGAAACTACGAGCAGTACTTC.

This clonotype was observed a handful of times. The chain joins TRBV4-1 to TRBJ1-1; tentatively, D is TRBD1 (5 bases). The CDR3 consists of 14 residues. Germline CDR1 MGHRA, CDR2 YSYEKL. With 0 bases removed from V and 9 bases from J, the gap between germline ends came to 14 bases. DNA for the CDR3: TGCGCCAGCAGCCAAGATTCAAGGGCGGGACAAGCTTTCTTT. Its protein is CASSQDSRAGQAFF.

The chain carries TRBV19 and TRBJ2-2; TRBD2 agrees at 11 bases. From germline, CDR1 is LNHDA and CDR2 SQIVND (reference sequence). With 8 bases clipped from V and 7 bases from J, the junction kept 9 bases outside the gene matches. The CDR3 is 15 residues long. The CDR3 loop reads CASADSGREVGELFF. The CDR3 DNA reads TGTGCCAGTGCCGATAGCGGGAGGGAAGTCGGGGAGCTGTTTTTT.

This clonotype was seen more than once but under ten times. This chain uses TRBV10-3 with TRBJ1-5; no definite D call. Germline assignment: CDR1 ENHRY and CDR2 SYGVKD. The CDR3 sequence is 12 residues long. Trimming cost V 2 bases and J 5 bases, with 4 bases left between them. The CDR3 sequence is CAISEADQPQHF. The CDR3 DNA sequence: TGTGCCATCAGTGAGGCAGATCAGCCCCAGCATTTT.

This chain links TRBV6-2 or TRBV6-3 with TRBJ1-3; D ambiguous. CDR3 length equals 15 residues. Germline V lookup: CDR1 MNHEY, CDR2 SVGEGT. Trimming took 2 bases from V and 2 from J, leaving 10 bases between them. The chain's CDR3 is CASSYGWIPGNTIYF. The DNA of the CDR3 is TGTGCCAGCAGTTACGGGTGGATCCCTGGAAACACCATATATTTT.

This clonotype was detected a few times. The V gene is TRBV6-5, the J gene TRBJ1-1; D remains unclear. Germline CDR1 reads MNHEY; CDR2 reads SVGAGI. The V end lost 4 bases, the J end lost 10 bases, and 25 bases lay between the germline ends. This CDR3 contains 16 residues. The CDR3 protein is CASSSPLVGSTGGAFF. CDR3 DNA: TGTGCCAGCAGTTCGCCCTTGGTCGGCAGCACGGGAGGAGCTTTCTTT.

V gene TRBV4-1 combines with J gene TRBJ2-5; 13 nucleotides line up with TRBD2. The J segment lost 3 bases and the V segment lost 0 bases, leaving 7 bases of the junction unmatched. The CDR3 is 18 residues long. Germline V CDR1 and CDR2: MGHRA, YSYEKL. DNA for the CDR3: TGCGCCAGCAGCCAAGAATCCCTAGGACTAGCGGGAGAAGAGACCCAGTACTTC. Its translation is CASSQESLGLAGEETQYF.